The 21 T cell receptor beta chains given below trace back to one sample, sequenced in a study of T cell responses to AZD1222 COVID-19 vaccine. Measured with immunoSEQ multiplex PCR; TCRdb has only the in-frame clones, and not every one. The sample shows about 90,000 clones, around 91% of them seen only once. This specimen was peripheral blood, taken on day 0 of MenACWY control vaccination. Source of these receptors: an adult in good health.

The chain recombines TRBV7-2 with TRBJ2-4; D gene uncertain. Trimming took off 3 bases at V and 1 base at J, with 10 bases between the two ends. Germline loops: CDR1 SGHTA, CDR2 FQGNSA. The CDR3 runs 15 residues. The CDR3 DNA reads as TGTGCCAGCAGCTTGGTAGCCACCGCCAAAAACATTCAGTACTTC. Protein product: CASSLVATAKNIQYF. Full variable domain (outside the CDR3, taken from reference TRBV7-2 and TRBJ2-4): GAGVSQSPSNKVTEKGKDVELRCDPISGHTALYWYRQSLGQGLEFLIYFQGNSAPDKSGLPSDRFSAERTGGSVSTLTIQRTQQEDSAVYLCASSLVATAKNIQYFGAGTRLSVL.

This clone showed up just once. This chain joins TRBV4-3 and TRBJ2-1, with TRBD2 identical over 13 bases. The germline gives CDR1 LGHNA, CDR2 YSLEER. Trimming cost V 4 bases and J 4 bases; bases outside gene matches: 4. This CDR3 is 16 amino acids long. The chain's CDR3 is CASSPGTSGEYNEQFF. CDR3 bases: TGCGCCAGCAGCCCGGGGACTAGCGGGGAGTACAATGAGCAGTTCTTC.

V usage is TRBV6-5 and J usage is TRBJ2-2; D is ambiguous. This CDR3 comprises 11 residues. Per the germline V gene, CDR1 is MNHEY and CDR2 is SVGAGI. V lost 5 bases to trimming and J lost 6 bases, with 4 bases between them. The CDR3 sequence: CASSLAGELFF. For the CDR3, the DNA is TGTGCCAGCAGTCTCGCCGGGGAGCTGTTTTTT.

The rearrangement uses TRBV4-2 and TRBJ2-2, with 11 bases matching TRBD2. Germline CDR1 LGHNA, CDR2 YNFKEQ. J gave up 5 bases and V 3 bases, and 5 bases lay outside the gene matches. This CDR3 has 16 amino acids. The CDR3 DNA is TGTGCCAGCAGCCAGCCGGGACTAGCGGCGACCGGGGAGCTGTTTTTT. It codes for CASSQPGLAATGELFF.

V gene TRBV28 combines with J gene TRBJ2-2; 11 nucleotides agree with TRBD1. Germline trimming cut 4 bases from V and 4 bases from J; bases unmatched to any gene: 2. This CDR3 is built from 15 residues. From germline, CDR1 is MDHEN and CDR2 SYDVKM. This CDR3 is CASSWTGGITGELFF. DNA for the CDR3: TGTGCCAGCAGTTGGACAGGGGGCATCACCGGGGAGCTGTTTTTT.

The chain couples TRBV14 to TRBJ2-3; the match to TRBD1 covers 9 bases. The CDR3 has 17 amino acids. In germline, CDR1 is SGHDN, CDR2 FVKESK. After removal of 6 bases from V and 2 bases from J, the junction contained 12 bases not matched to a gene. The CDR3 nucleotides are TGTGCCAGCAGTTCGGGACAGGGCCCGCGCCTCACAGATACGCAGTATTTT. It specifies CASSSGQGPRLTDTQYF.

On this clone itself: At one of its ends the junction is not consistent with the germline gene, which may arise from a read error. The chain is built from TRBV5-8 and TRBJ2-5; D not resolved. CDR3 length: 11 residues. Germline loops: CDR1 SGHTS, CDR2 YDEGEE. In DNA form, the CDR3 reads TGTGCCAGCAGCTTGTTCAACGACCGAAACTTC. It is translated as CASSLFNDRNF.

The rearrangement links TRBV3-1 (or the pseudogene TRBV3-2) to TRBJ1-1; no firm D call. The CDR3 loop spans 14 amino acids. V shed 0 bases and J shed 5 bases, with 10 bases lying between them. Germline CDR1 LGHDT, CDR2 YNNKEL (reference sequence). CDR3 sequence reads: CASSQDIGGTEAFF. Here the CDR3 DNA reads TGTGCCAGCAGCCAAGATATCGGTGGGACTGAAGCTTTCTTT.

V is TRBV5-1 and J is TRBJ1-1; TRBD1 is a possible D gene (5 bases). V lost 3 bases and J lost 1, with 7 bases in between. The germline V gene has CDR1 SGHRS and CDR2 YFSETQ. The CDR3 spans 13 residues. This chain's CDR3 is CASSSDTNTEAFF. The CDR3 DNA reads as TGCGCCAGCAGCTCGGACACGAACACTGAAGCTTTCTTT. Based on the CDR3 plus reference TRBV5-1 and TRBJ1-1, the full variable domain is KAGVTQTPRYLIKTRGQQVTLSCSPISGHRSVSWYQQTPGQGLQFLFEYFSETQRNKGNFPGRFSGRQFSNSRSEMNVSTLELGDSALYLCASSSDTNTEAFFGQGTRLTVV.

The CDR3 region is CASSLGLAVDTQYF. The CDR3 nucleotides read TGTGCCAGCAGCCTAGGACTAGCAGTAGATACGCAGTATTTT. This chain joins TRBV7-3 and TRBJ2-3, with TRBD2 matching over 8 bases. The CDR3 runs to 14 residues. Germline assignment: CDR1 SGHTA and CDR2 FQGTGA. Trimming at V came to 5 bases and at J to 5 bases, leaving 6 bases not matched to a gene.

The V gene is TRBV11-2, the J gene TRBJ2-7, with D possibly matching TRBD2 (6 bases). V lost 0 bases, J lost 5 bases, and 14 bases lay in between. This CDR3 has 15 residues. Germline V gene sequence: CDR1 SGHAT, CDR2 FQNNGV. Written as DNA, the CDR3 is TGTGCCAGCAGCTTAGAAGCCACGGGGAGGCACGAGCAGTACTTC. It encodes CASSLEATGRHEQYF.

The chain couples TRBV5-4 to TRBJ2-3; D is perhaps TRBD1 or TRBD2 (5 bases each). V was trimmed by 6 bases and J by 6 bases, leaving 14 bases between them. Looked up from germline, CDR1 is SGHNT and CDR2 is YYREEE (reference sequence). The CDR3 is made up of 13 amino acids. In DNA, the CDR3 is TGTGCCAGCAACGCCGGGGCGATGGATACGCAGTATTTT. Its protein is CASNAGAMDTQYF.

This clone was seen only once. The genes are TRBV11-3 and TRBJ2-1; weak D call: TRBD2 (6 bases). The CDR3 has 15 amino acids. Germline assignment: CDR1 SGHNT and CDR2 YENEEA. Trimming took off 1 base at V and 4 bases at J, with 11 bases between the two ends. The CDR3 protein is CASSLGSSAYNEQFF. CDR3 sequence (DNA): TGTGCCAGCAGCTTAGGGTCTAGCGCTTACAATGAGCAGTTCTTC.

The rearrangement joins TRBV6-2 or TRBV6-3 to TRBJ2-1; D might be TRBD1 (7 bases). V was shortened by 4 bases and J by 3 bases, with 16 bases between the two germline ends. The CDR3 loop spans 16 amino acids. Germline V gene sequence: CDR1 MNHEY, CDR2 SVGEGT. CDR3 DNA sequence: TGTGCCAGCAGTTTCGGAGGGACAGACCACTACAATGAGCAGTTCTTC. It specifies CASSFGGTDHYNEQFF.

This sequence joins TRBV6-5 and TRBJ1-3; D ambiguous. In germline, CDR1 is MNHEY, CDR2 SVGAGI. CDR3 length: 13 amino acids. V lost 5 bases, J lost 1 base, and 6 bases lay in between. This CDR3 is CASSRGSGNTIYF. CDR3 nucleotides: TGTGCCAGCAGTCGGGGTTCTGGAAACACCATATATTTT.

This clone was detected once. The chain joins TRBV10-3 to TRBJ2-7, with 11 nucleotides matching TRBD1. The CDR3 is made up of 13 amino acids. Germline V gives CDR1 ENHRY, CDR2 SYGVKD. Germline trimming cut 10 bases from V and 4 bases from J; bases unmatched to any gene: 6. The CDR3: CATSGQGAYEQYF. The CDR3 nucleotides read TGTGCCACCTCCGGACAGGGGGCGTACGAGCAGTACTTC.

The chain is built from TRBV29-1 and TRBJ2-7, with D possibly matching TRBD1 (6 bases). V dropped 6 bases and J dropped 1 base, with 13 bases sitting between them. The germline V gene encodes CDR1 SQVTM and CDR2 ANQGSEA. The CDR3 has 13 residues. The CDR3 loop reads CSVVRGRSYEQYF. CDR3 DNA: TGCAGCGTGGTCAGGGGCAGGTCCTACGAGCAGTACTTC.

The V call is TRBV7-2, the J call TRBJ1-1; 9 nucleotides line up with TRBD1. Germline V lookup: CDR1 SGHTA, CDR2 FQGNSA. Trimming at V came to 3 bases and at J to 6 bases, leaving 8 bases not matched to a gene. The length of the CDR3 is 15 residues. This CDR3 is CASSLGTGYNAEAFF. The CDR3 DNA reads as TGTGCCAGCAGCTTGGGGACAGGGTACAATGCTGAAGCTTTCTTT.

The chain has TRBV5-4 and TRBJ2-7; 7 bases are a match to TRBD2. V shed 2 bases, J shed 1 base, and the junction held 6 bases outside the gene matches. CDR3 length equals 15 residues. Germline CDR1 and CDR2: SGHNT and YYREEE (reference sequence). CDR3 nucleotide sequence: TGTGCCAGCAGCTTATCTAGCGGAAAGTCCTACGAGCAGTACTTC. Translated, it gives CASSLSSGKSYEQYF.

The chain joins TRBV9 to TRBJ1-1; 9 nucleotides align to TRBD1. CDR1 and CDR2 from the germline V gene are SGDLS and YYNGEE. This CDR3 is 18 amino acids long. The trim removed 0 bases at V and 1 base at J, leaving 10 bases unmatched. CDR3 region: CASSVDPGQGIGNTEAFF. In DNA, the CDR3 is TGTGCCAGCAGCGTAGACCCGGGACAGGGAATTGGGAACACTGAAGCTTTCTTT. Based on the CDR3 plus reference TRBV9 and TRBJ1-1, the full variable domain is DSGVTQTPKHLITATGQRVTLRCSPRSGDLSVYWYQQSLDQGLQFLIQYYNGEERAKGNILERFSAQQFPDLHSELNLSSLELGDSALYFCASSVDPGQGIGNTEAFFGQGTRLTVV.

The CDR3 bases are TGTGCCACCAGCAGAGATCATGGGGCAGGGCTTGGCACCTACGAGCAGTACTTC. Protein product: CATSRDHGAGLGTYEQYF. J is TRBJ2-7 and V is TRBV15; TRBD1 is a possible D gene (5 bases). The CDR3 sequence is 18 residues long. Trimming pared 0 bases from V and 2 bases from J, leaving 20 bases between. In germline, CDR1 is LNHNV, CDR2 YYDKDF (reference sequence).